Presented here are 21 T cell receptor beta chains from one specimen sequenced in a study of regulatory T cells in long-lasting Graves disease. Building the TCR beta libraries relied on iRepertoire HTBI primers, and CDR3 regions underwent Arm-PCR. TCRdb independently ran MiXCR on the multiplex PCR reads; one entry per CDR3 protein. The data show a few hundred thousand distinct CDR3 sequences, around 22% seen once. As for time point: persistent/refractory GD, antithyroid drugs over 5 years with positive TRAb. PBMC RNA was the source of the TCR library. This sample comprised peripheral blood mononuclear cells (PBMCs), obtained when the disease was refractory, from a patient treated with antithyroid drugs. All receptors come from a female donor with Graves disease.

This chain connects TRBV18 to TRBJ2-7; unclear D gene. V was cut by 0 bases and J by 0 bases, with 6 bases left in between. The CDR3 covers 14 residues. Germline values: CDR1 KGHSH, CDR2 LQKENI. The CDR3 DNA sequence: TGTGCCAGCTCACCACCAGGGATCTCCTACGAGCAGTACTTC. As protein: CASSPPGISYEQYF. The full variable domain, with the rest looked up from reference TRBV18 and TRBJ2-7, is NAGVMQNPRHLVRRRGQEARLRCSPMKGHSHVYWYRQLPEEGLKFMVYLQKENIIDESGMPKERFSAEFPKEGPSILRIQQVVRGDSAAYFCASSPPGISYEQYFGPGTRLTVT.

Many counts were recorded for this clonotype. The rearrangement links TRBV7-9 to TRBJ2-2; 7 bases fit TRBD1. The germline CDR1 and CDR2 sequences are SEHNR and FQNEAQ (reference sequence). The junction had 5 bases not matched to a gene; V was cut back by 4 bases and J by 12 bases. The CDR3 has 12 amino acids. This CDR3 is CASSSLTGKLFF. The CDR3 DNA follows: TGTGCCAGCAGCTCGCTGACAGGGAAGCTGTTTTTT. Using reference TRBV7-9 and TRBJ2-2 for the parts outside the CDR3, the full variable domain is DTGVSQNPRHKITKRGQNVTFRCDPISEHNRLYWYRQTLGQGPEFLTYFQNEAQLEKSRLLSDRFSAERPKGSFSTLEIQRTEQGDSAMYLCASSSLTGKLFFGEGSRLTVL.

This clonotype was seen a few times. V is TRBV19 and J is TRBJ2-7; TRBD2 matches at 13 bases. V was pared by 6 bases and J by 3 bases, with 17 bases of the junction left unmatched. The CDR3 consists of 19 residues. Germline loops: CDR1 LNHDA, CDR2 SQIVND (reference sequence). CDR3 nucleotides: TGTGCCAGTAGCCCTGGGCCTACCGGGACTAGCGGGACGATCTACGAGCAGTACTTC. This encodes CASSPGPTGTSGTIYEQYF.

This clonotype was seen at least ten times. The chain recombines TRBV28 with TRBJ2-7; TRBD1 aligns across 8 bases. Germline CDR1 and CDR2: MDHEN and SYDVKM. Trimming cost V 6 bases and J 4 bases; bases outside gene matches: 8. The length of the CDR3 is 14 residues. The CDR3 reads CASRSGQGLYEQYF. The CDR3 DNA reads as TGTGCCAGCAGGTCAGGACAGGGTTTGTACGAGCAGTACTTC. Using reference TRBV28 and TRBJ2-7 for the parts outside the CDR3, the full variable domain is DVKVTQSSRYLVKRTGEKVFLECVQDMDHENMFWYRQDPGLGLRLIYFSYDVKMKEKGDIPEGYSVSREKKERFSLILESASTNQTSMYLCASRSGQGLYEQYFGPGTRLTVT.

This clonotype was seen only a few times. J is TRBJ2-7 and V is TRBV7-9, with 14 nucleotides matching TRBD2. The CDR3 is 16 residues long. The V gene's germline CDR1 is SEHNR and CDR2 FQNEAQ (reference sequence). Germline trimming cut 4 bases from V and 5 bases from J; bases unmatched to any gene: 7. CDR3 DNA sequence: TGTGCCAGCAGCTCTCCGATGGGACTAGCGGGGGACGAGCAGTACTTC. It codes for CASSSPMGLAGDEQYF.

V is TRBV5-6 and J is TRBJ2-5, with D maybe TRBD1 (6 bases). Germline lookup yields CDR1 SGHDT and CDR2 YYEEEE. V was clipped by 2 bases and J by 1 base, with 18 bases between them. The CDR3 has 17 amino acids. Here the CDR3 reads CASSFKAGTKVQETQYF. The CDR3 region has the DNA TGTGCCAGCAGCTTTAAGGCCGGGACAAAAGTCCAAGAGACCCAGTACTTC.

Many counts were recorded for this clonotype. The chain has TRBV2 and TRBJ2-5; 7 bases agree with TRBD1. Trimming cost V 6 bases and J 4 bases; bases outside gene matches: 8. Germline CDR1 is SNHLY and CDR2 is FYNNEI. The length of the CDR3 is 14 residues. The CDR3 DNA follows: TGTGCCAGCAGGATCACAGGGGTAGGAGAGACCCAGTACTTC. It is translated as CASRITGVGETQYF. Together with reference TRBV2 and TRBJ2-5, the CDR3 gives the full variable domain: EPEVTQTPSHQVTQMGQEVILRCVPISNHLYFYWYRQILGQKVEFLVSFYNNEISEKSEIFDDQFSVERPDGSNFTLKIRSTKLEDSAMYFCASRITGVGETQYFGPGTRLLVL.

This clonotype was seen a few times. The rearrangement links TRBV7-9 to TRBJ2-7; 8 bases are a match to TRBD2. The J segment lost 4 bases and the V segment lost 5 bases, leaving 7 bases of the junction unmatched. In germline, CDR1 is SEHNR, CDR2 FQNEAQ (reference sequence). The CDR3 spans 14 residues. CDR3 amino acids: CASSKPGGSYEQYF. The CDR3 DNA reads as TGTGCCAGCAGCAAGCCGGGGGGGAGTTACGAGCAGTACTTC.

This clonotype came up many times. The J gene is TRBJ2-7, the V gene TRBV28, with D unresolved. From germline, CDR1 is MDHEN and CDR2 SYDVKM. The CDR3 spans 11 residues. V shed 6 bases and J shed 3 bases, with 6 bases lying between them. CDR3 loop: CASSSYYEQYF. The CDR3 DNA is TGTGCCAGCAGCTCTTACTACGAGCAGTACTTC.

This clonotype has just a few counts. This chain uses TRBV18 with TRBJ1-1, with D hard to call. This CDR3 is 16 amino acids long. Germline V gene data show CDR1 as KGHSH and CDR2 as LQKENI. Trimming pared 4 bases from V and 4 bases from J, leaving 19 bases between. The CDR3 DNA is TGTGCCAGCTCACGCCACGCGAAGGGATCGTCCACTGAAGCTTTCTTT. The encoded protein is CASSRHAKGSSTEAFF.

This clonotype was seen once. This chain uses TRBV5-4 with TRBJ2-2; D perhaps matches TRBD1 (6 bases). CDR1 is SGHNT, CDR2 YYREEE, per germline (reference sequence). Trimming stripped 4 bases from V and 0 bases from J, with 13 bases between. The CDR3 is 16 amino acids. The CDR3 DNA follows: TGTGCCAGCAGCGATGGGACAAAGTCGAACACCGGGGAGCTGTTTTTT. It specifies CASSDGTKSNTGELFF.

In regard to this clonotype: A much larger clone sits a single nucleotide away, making a read error possible. The CDR3: CSAVPELYNSPLHF. CDR3 sequence (DNA): TGCAGTGCTGTACCGGAACTGTATAATTCACCCCTCCACTTT. The V call is TRBV20-1, the J call TRBJ1-6; D call uncertain. The length of the CDR3 is 14 residues. CDR1 is DFQATT and CDR2 is SNEGSKA in the germline V gene (reference sequence). The germline V and J ends were trimmed by 5 bases and 4 bases, with 12 bases remaining between them.

This clonotype appeared many times. The V and J genes are TRBV6-1 and TRBJ1-1; TRBD1 might be the D (5 bases). Trimming removed 10 bases from V and 4 bases from J, with 22 bases in between. The CDR3 consists of 15 residues. Germline-derived CDR1 and CDR2 are MNHNS and SASEGT. The CDR3 reads CATIKDTSLGTEAFF. Here the CDR3 DNA reads TGTGCCACTATAAAGGACACCTCATTGGGCACTGAAGCTTTCTTT.

There are many counts of this clonotype. This chain joins TRBV2 and TRBJ1-1; D call uncertain. Trimming took off 3 bases at V and 1 base at J, with 6 bases between the two ends. This CDR3 spans 13 amino acids. Per germline, CDR1 SNHLY and CDR2 FYNNEI. CDR3: CASSERQNTEAFF. In DNA form, the CDR3 reads TGTGCCAGCAGTGAGAGACAGAACACTGAAGCTTTCTTT.

The chain joins TRBV2 to TRBJ1-5; 8 bases fit TRBD1. Germline loops: CDR1 SNHLY, CDR2 FYNNEI. J was trimmed by 4 bases and V by 2 bases; bases with no gene match: 1. This CDR3 has 14 residues. This CDR3 reads CASSETGGNQPQHF. For the CDR3, the DNA is TGTGCCAGCAGTGAAACAGGGGGGAATCAGCCCCAGCATTTT. Full variable domain (remainder filled in from reference TRBV2 and TRBJ1-5): EPEVTQTPSHQVTQMGQEVILRCVPISNHLYFYWYRQILGQKVEFLVSFYNNEISEKSEIFDDQFSVERPDGSNFTLKIRSTKLEDSAMYFCASSETGGNQPQHFGDGTRLSIL.

This clonotype was detected many times. The chain couples TRBV3-1 to TRBJ1-1; 7 bases line up with TRBD1. This CDR3 region has 16 residues. The trim removed 2 bases at V and 4 bases at J, leaving 10 bases unmatched. CDR1 and CDR2 (germline): LGHDT, YNNKEL (reference sequence). The CDR3 coding sequence is TGTGCCAGCAGCCAAAAAACCTTGACAGGGATCACTGAAGCTTTCTTT. Translation: CASSQKTLTGITEAFF.

The chain is built from TRBV7-2 and TRBJ2-6, with D perhaps TRBD1 (5 bases). The CDR3 extends over 19 amino acids. Trimming removed 0 bases from V and 0 bases from J, with 15 bases in between. Germline CDR1 is SGHTA and CDR2 is FQGNSA. The CDR3 region has the DNA TGTGCCAGCAGCTTAGCTGTGACAGCCCGTGGCTCTGGGGCCAACGTCCTGACTTTC. It specifies CASSLAVTARGSGANVLTF.

V gene TRBV30 combines with J gene TRBJ2-1; tentative D call: TRBD2 (6 bases). V shed 3 bases and J shed 9 bases, with 15 bases lying between them. Germline V lookup: CDR1 GTSNPN, CDR2 SVGIG (reference sequence). This CDR3 region has 13 residues. The CDR3 DNA reads as TGTGCCTGGAGCCAGCTACTAGCTGGTGAGCAGTTCTTC. Encoded protein: CAWSQLLAGEQFF.

J is TRBJ2-1 and V is TRBV12-3 or TRBV12-4, with D unclear. Deletions cut 5 bases from V and 6 bases from J, with 8 bases between. This CDR3 has 12 residues. This CDR3 reads CASSNYPNEQFF. DNA of the CDR3: TGTGCCAGCAGTAATTACCCCAATGAGCAGTTCTTC.

This clonotype has only a few counts. The rearrangement joins TRBV27 to TRBJ2-2; D unresolved. CDR1 is MNHEY and CDR2 is SMNVEV in the germline V gene (reference sequence). V lost 4 bases and J 4 bases, leaving 10 bases between the germline ends. There are 14 residues in the CDR3. The chain's CDR3 is CASSSQEFTGELFF. Here the CDR3 DNA reads TGTGCCAGCAGTTCTCAGGAGTTCACCGGGGAGCTGTTTTTT.

This clonotype appeared many times. This CDR3 reads CASSESLGGNYGYTF. CDR3 coding DNA: TGTGCCAGCAGTGAATCTTTGGGAGGGAACTATGGCTACACCTTC. The chain has TRBV25-1 and TRBJ1-2, with D uncertain. V lost 1 base to trimming and J lost 2 bases, with 11 bases between them. The CDR3 runs 15 residues. Germline values: CDR1 MGHDK, CDR2 SYGVNS.